The rows below give T cell receptor beta chains drawn from one sample of a study of T cell changes during pregnancy in multiple sclerosis. Libraries were prepared by immunoSEQ multiplex PCR; TCRdb keeps only in-frame clonotypes and omits some of them. The sample lists 95,000 to 100,000 clones; around 90% were seen once. The sequencing used peripheral blood, collected after pregnancy. These receptors were collected from a female donor in good health, enrolled as a control in a pregnancy study. Both conserved end residues are part of each CDR3. The order of the fields is V gene, D gene, CDR3 protein. The D gene is left open where the match is weak.

V gene: TRBV6-5
D gene: .
CDR3 protein: CASSYGGAGGELFF

V gene: TRBV7-9
D gene: .
CDR3 protein: CASSLEGGSPAFF

V gene: TRBV7-2
D gene: .
CDR3 protein: CASSHSYGYTF

V gene: TRBV14
D gene: TRBD2
CDR3 protein: CASSQDKGTSYANEQFF

V gene: TRBV6-1
D gene: TRBD2
CDR3 protein: CASTLAGGSYEQYF

V gene: TRBV7-8
D gene: TRBD1
CDR3 protein: CASSPSRTGAYEQYF

V gene: TRBV2
D gene: TRBD1
CDR3 protein: CASSDYRTGIYEQYF

V gene: TRBV11-3
D gene: .
CDR3 protein: CASSLGSGTSTDTQYF

V gene: TRBV29-1
D gene: TRBD1
CDR3 protein: CSVEKGAVGSYEQYF

V gene: TRBV4-1
D gene: TRBD2
CDR3 protein: CASSQVSAGGTGEQYF

V gene: TRBV27
D gene: TRBD2
CDR3 protein: CASTKKAASGLRTGELFF

V gene: TRBV13
D gene: .
CDR3 protein: CASSLPRRDEQYF

V gene: TRBV5-1
D gene: .
CDR3 protein: CASSFEGGGYNEQFF

V gene: TRBV6-6
D gene: .
CDR3 protein: CASSGREGTEAFF

V gene: TRBV9
D gene: TRBD1
CDR3 protein: CASSVTGTGSYEQYF

V gene: TRBV4-2
D gene: TRBD2
CDR3 protein: CASSQDLVAGGIQDEQYF

V gene: TRBV6-1
D gene: .
CDR3 protein: CASSVENYYGYTF

V gene: TRBV4-2
D gene: TRBD1
CDR3 protein: CASSQAGQGLNEQFF

V gene: TRBV4-1
D gene: TRBD1
CDR3 protein: CASSQPGQSFYGYTF

V gene: TRBV5-1
D gene: .
CDR3 protein: CASSDSLHGPPEAFF

V gene: TRBV15
D gene: .
CDR3 protein: CATSRTANQPQHF

V gene: TRBV5-4
D gene: .
CDR3 protein: CASSRGAHTSSGNTIYF

V gene: TRBV27
D gene: .
CDR3 protein: CASSRVQGGAGTGELFF

V gene: TRBV7-2
D gene: TRBD2
CDR3 protein: CASSIVQSLAGGEGYEQYF

V gene: TRBV6-5
D gene: .
CDR3 protein: CASSGASGSGYTF

V gene: TRBV4-2
D gene: TRBD2
CDR3 protein: CASSQDEGGFDEQYF

V gene: TRBV7-6
D gene: TRBD1
CDR3 protein: CASSPSYGQGKDTQYF

V gene: TRBV5-4
D gene: .
CDR3 protein: CASSPDPRSEKLFF

V gene: TRBV28
D gene: .
CDR3 protein: CASISGQSTDTQYF

V gene: TRBV6-5
D gene: .
CDR3 protein: CASSSQDYEQYF

V gene: TRBV2
D gene: .
CDR3 protein: CASRIFRMSSYNEQFF

V gene: TRBV7-8
D gene: TRBD2
CDR3 protein: CASSLGTSGNQETQYF

V gene: TRBV6-5
D gene: .
CDR3 protein: CASSYETENSPLHF

V gene: TRBV6-1
D gene: .
CDR3 protein: CASYTTDTQYF

V gene: TRBV19
D gene: .
CDR3 protein: CASSQGNSYEQYF

V gene: TRBV10-3
D gene: TRBD2
CDR3 protein: CASTGLAGGNTYNEQFF

V gene: TRBV18
D gene: TRBD2
CDR3 protein: CASSPAAGVNTGELFF

V gene: TRBV27
D gene: TRBD1
CDR3 protein: CASSGGVTGVHPQHF

V gene: TRBV5-4
D gene: .
CDR3 protein: CASSLEGGYEQYF

V gene: TRBV7-2
D gene: .
CDR3 protein: CASSLGAPGQAFF

V gene: TRBV2
D gene: .
CDR3 protein: CASSETLPTAVNEKLFF

V gene: TRBV2
D gene: TRBD2
CDR3 protein: CASSPPELAPNEQFF

V gene: TRBV7-8
D gene: TRBD2
CDR3 protein: CASSSPGGVEQFF

V gene: TRBV7-9
D gene: .
CDR3 protein: CASSSRGTDTQYF

V gene: TRBV27
D gene: .
CDR3 protein: CASSLYRNTEAFF